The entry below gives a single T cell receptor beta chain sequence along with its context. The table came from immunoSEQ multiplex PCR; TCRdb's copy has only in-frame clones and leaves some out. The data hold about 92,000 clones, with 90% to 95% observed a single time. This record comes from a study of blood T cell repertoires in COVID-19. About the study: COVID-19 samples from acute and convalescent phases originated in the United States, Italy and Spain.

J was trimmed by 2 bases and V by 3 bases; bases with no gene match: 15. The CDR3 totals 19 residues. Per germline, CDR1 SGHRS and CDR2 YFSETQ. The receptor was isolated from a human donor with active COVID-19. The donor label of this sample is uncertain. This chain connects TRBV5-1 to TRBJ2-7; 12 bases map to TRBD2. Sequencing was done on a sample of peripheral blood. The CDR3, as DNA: TGCGCCAGCAGCTCCGGACTAGCGGGGTTGGTATCCCAGGCCTACGAGCAGTACTTC. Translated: CASSSGLAGLVSQAYEQYF.